The clone carrying this TCR beta chain appeared once. The antigen remains undetermined. TCRdb's table, derived via immunoSEQ multiplex PCR, lists solely in-frame clones and lacks some. The data show around 90,000 clones, under 95% seen once. The record originates from a study of T cell responses to AZD1222 COVID-19 vaccine. Overall study findings and caveats: Donors in the cohort were predominantly white British and more often female, and clonal diversity was possibly underestimated.

CDR1 and CDR2 from the germline V gene are SQVTM and ANQGSEA. The CDR3 length is 16 residues. V was trimmed by 6 bases and J by 3 bases, leaving 24 bases between them. The rearrangement uses TRBV29-1 and TRBJ2-7, with TRBD1 as a possible D gene (8 bases). This specimen consisted of peripheral blood, obtained on day 0 of MenACWY control vaccination. This TCR came from an adult in good health. CDR3 region: CSVATGGSGTIYEQYF. In DNA form, the CDR3 reads TGCAGCGTGGCTACAGGGGGGAGCGGGACTATCTACGAGCAGTACTTC.